Detailed here is one T cell receptor (beta chain). What it recognizes is unknown. Researchers partitioned CD4+ cells into CD45RA+ naive and CD45RA-negative memory subsets. These data come from a study of shared clonotypes between healthy human individuals. Points from the study as a whole: The genetic and exposure-history diversity represented was limited by few donors.

Genomic DNA of each subset was evenly split across several immunoSEQ plates. On sorted subsets, replicate PCRs used about 180 ng DNA, or 31,000 or so T cell genomes. Generated by immunoSEQ multiplex PCR, the TCRdb table keeps only in-frame clones and is missing some. The table lists over 950,000 clones, approximately 77% of them singletons. The CDR3 contains 15 residues. V was clipped by 0 bases and J by 9 bases, with 16 bases between them. Germline CDR1 is SGHRS and CDR2 is YFSETQ. The sequenced sample was memory CD4+ T cells from PBMCs. Subset here: CD45RA-negative fraction. This clonotype was sampled from a man between 18 and 29 years old in good health. Some clones in this sample may be carry-over from other donors' samples. The chain combines TRBV5-1 with TRBJ2-1; D may be TRBD1 or TRBD2 (7 bases each). The CDR3 is CASSLGVGGDSEQFF. CDR3 DNA: TGCGCCAGCAGCTTGGGAGTGGGAGGGGACAGTGAGCAGTTCTTC. Drawing the rest from reference TRBV5-1 and TRBJ2-1, the complete variable domain is KAGVTQTPRYLIKTRGQQVTLSCSPISGHRSVSWYQQTPGQGLQFLFEYFSETQRNKGNFPGRFSGRQFSNSRSEMNVSTLELGDSALYLCASSLGVGGDSEQFFGPGTRLTVL.